This T cell receptor beta chain originates from a study of blood T cell repertoires in COVID-19. CDR3 length equals 13 residues. Germline values: CDR1 SEHNR, CDR2 FQNEAQ (reference sequence). The V end lost 2 bases, the J end lost 2 bases, and 6 bases lay between the germline ends. The study recruited people aged roughly 18 to 95 years across approximately 24 US areas. Donors in Cohort 3 counted as recovered after two negative PCRs, clearance, or symptom resolution. To note about this clone: Other DNA sequences in this sample translate to the same CDR3.

Original data processing: Amplification from reference gene primers served as the basis for estimated nucleated cell counts. TCRdb keeps only in-frame clones here, not all; method: immunoSEQ multiplex PCR. From that table come the V and J calls and clone size; the DNA was used to work out D and trimming. The sample has 250,000 or so clones; roughly 91% are singletons. The receptor's source is a man aged 35 to 55 who had recovered from COVID-19. The specimen sequenced was PBMCs or T cells enriched from blood (not recorded which). The J gene is TRBJ1-1, the V gene TRBV7-9; no definite D call. In DNA form, the CDR3 reads TGTGCCAGCAGCTTAACAGAAAACACTGAAGCTTTCTTT. The encoded protein is CASSLTENTEAFF.